The next 10 T cell receptor beta chains were all read from a single sample in a study of CD8+CD57+ T cells in acquired aplastic anemia. Genomic DNA provided the template from which TCR beta VDJ and CDR3 profiles were obtained. TCRdb used MiXCR to reprocess the reads, holding one entry per CDR3 protein. In the table there are roughly 170,000 distinct CDR3 sequences, about half of which are singletons. All sequencing subjects had displayed CD8+CD57+ cell expansion on flow cytometry. The material sequenced was sorted CD4+, CD8+, or CD8+CD57+ T cells (not recorded which) from PBMCs. The receptors shown here come from a human donor with aplastic anemia.

V is TRBV11-3 and J is TRBJ2-2; the D call may be TRBD1 or TRBD2 (6 bases each). This CDR3 has 14 residues. V shed 4 bases and J shed 4 bases, with 10 bases lying between them. Germline V CDR1 and CDR2: SGHNT, YENEEA. CDR3: CASSWGASTGELFF. CDR3 nucleotides: TGTGCCAGCAGCTGGGGGGCAAGCACCGGGGAGCTGTTTTTT. The complete variable domain, with remaining parts taken from reference TRBV11-3 and TRBJ2-2, reads EAGVVQSPRYKIIEKKQPVAFWCNPISGHNTLYWYLQNLGQGPELLIRYENEEAVDDSQLPKDRFSAERLKGVDSTLKIQPAELGDSAVYLCASSWGASTGELFFGEGSRLTVL.

V and J are TRBV19 and TRBJ2-5, with D unclear. V lost 8 bases, J lost 4 bases, and 14 bases lay in between. Germline loops: CDR1 LNHDA, CDR2 SQIVND (reference sequence). The CDR3 extends over 13 amino acids. This chain's CDR3 is CASRSRARETQYF. Written as DNA, the CDR3 is TGTGCCAGTCGTAGTAGGGCGAGAGAGACCCAGTACTTC. Variable domain in full (rest from reference TRBV19 and TRBJ2-5): DGGITQSPKYLFRKEGQNVTLSCEQNLNHDAMYWYRQDPGQGLRLIYYSQIVNDFQKGDIAEGYSVSREKKESFPLTVTSAQKNPTAFYLCASRSRARETQYFGPGTRLLVL.

This clonotype was seen ten or more times. The chain combines TRBV6-1 with TRBJ1-1; D is undetermined. V lost 2 bases, J lost 3 bases, and 10 bases lay in between. The CDR3 loop spans 14 amino acids. Germline CDR1 and CDR2: MNHNS and SASEGT. The CDR3 coding sequence is TGTGCCAGCAGTGAACAGGTCGGCTACACTGAAGCTTTCTTT. It is translated as CASSEQVGYTEAFF.

The gene calls are TRBV13 and TRBJ2-2; D assignment may be TRBD1 or TRBD2 (5 bases each). The V gene's germline CDR1 is PRHDT and CDR2 FYEKMQ (reference sequence). V lost 4 bases and J lost 2, with 14 bases in between. The CDR3 totals 16 residues. The CDR3 bases are TGTGCCAGCAGCTCCGGGACCAGGCTTAACACCGGGGAGCTGTTTTTT. Its translation is CASSSGTRLNTGELFF.

This clonotype was seen only a few times. The chain joins TRBV24-1 to TRBJ2-5; a weak D match, TRBD2 (6 bases). Germline V gives CDR1 KGHDR, CDR2 SFDVKD. CDR3 length equals 15 residues. Trimming removed 2 bases from V and 5 bases from J, with 14 bases in between. The CDR3 region is CATSDWGSGSETQYF. In DNA, the CDR3 is TGTGCCACCAGTGATTGGGGCAGCGGGTCGGAGACCCAGTACTTC.

The chain uses TRBV20-1 and TRBJ1-1, with D perhaps matching TRBD1 (5 bases). This CDR3 has 14 residues. Germline V lookup: CDR1 DFQATT, CDR2 SNEGSKA (reference sequence). The V gene lost 0 bases and the J gene lost 0 bases, with 8 bases spanning the gap. CDR3: CSAREGGMNTEAFF. The DNA for the CDR3 is TGCAGTGCTAGAGAGGGGGGAATGAACACTGAAGCTTTCTTT.

The V call is TRBV5-1, the J call TRBJ1-5; D gene ambiguous. CDR3 length: 14 amino acids. The V gene lost 0 bases and the J gene lost 4 bases, with 8 bases spanning the gap. In germline, CDR1 is SGHRS, CDR2 YFSETQ. The CDR3 nucleotides are TGCGCCAGCAGCTTGGGGCCTCTAAATCAGCCCCAGCATTTT. The encoded protein is CASSLGPLNQPQHF.

This clonotype was observed once. The rearrangement uses TRBV20-1 and TRBJ2-2, with a tentative D call TRBD2 (5 bases). This CDR3 region has 15 residues. CDR1 is DFQATT and CDR2 is SNEGSKA in the germline V gene (reference sequence). Trimming took 0 bases from V and 6 from J, leaving 14 bases between them. This chain's CDR3 is CSARDAAGIPGELFF. The CDR3, as DNA: TGCAGTGCTAGAGATGCGGCGGGTATCCCCGGGGAGCTGTTTTTT.

This clonotype was counted ten times or more. The genes are TRBV5-1 and TRBJ2-1, with D perhaps TRBD2 (6 bases). The V gene lost 5 bases and the J gene lost 6 bases, with 18 bases spanning the gap. The CDR3 is 15 residues long. CDR1 SGHRS and CDR2 YFSETQ come from the germline V gene. In DNA, the CDR3 is TGCGCCAGCAGTCGACTAGATTTTTCGGGCAATGAGCAGTTCTTC. Its protein is CASSRLDFSGNEQFF.

A remark on this clonotype: A much larger clone sits a single nucleotide away, making a read error possible. The CDR3: CSAPLEAGNRAEAFF. The CDR3 bases are TGCAGTGCCCCCTTAGAGGCAGGAAATAGGGCTGAAGCTTTCTTT. The V and J genes are TRBV20-1 and TRBJ1-1; D gene uncertain. Deletions cut 6 bases from V and 6 bases from J, with 23 bases between. Germline lookup yields CDR1 DFQATT and CDR2 SNEGSKA (reference sequence). The CDR3 spans 15 residues.